This T cell receptor (beta chain) was captured in a study of blood T cells in healthy people across ages. About the study: About one barcoded beta molecule per two T cells was captured by template switching.

A second PCR of roughly 7 to 11 cycles used a sample-barcoded 5' primer and a J-beta primer mix. Each cDNA was tagged by a template-switch adaptor containing 12 random nucleotides. TCRdb re-analysed the 5' RACE reads in MiXCR, keeping a single row per CDR3 protein. The repertoire holds around 1,100,000 distinct CDR3 sequences, with 35% to 45% as singletons. The material sequenced was blood. The receptor comes from a man aged 18 to 30 in good health.

The CDR3 protein is CSAAEIDYGYTF. The CDR3 coding sequence is TGCAGTGCGGCAGAAATTGACTATGGCTACACCTTC. This chain uses TRBV20-1 with TRBJ1-2; D gene unclear. Germline assignment: CDR1 DFQATT and CDR2 SNEGSKA (reference sequence). Trimming removed 6 bases from V and 3 bases from J, with 11 bases in between. CDR3 length: 12 amino acids.